The clone carrying this T cell receptor (beta chain) showed up many times. This entry comes from a study of regulatory T cells in long-lasting Graves disease. Overall study: Over 5 years of antithyroid drugs with positive TSH receptor antibodies was taken to mean persistent Graves' disease.

iRepertoire HTBI primers and Arm-PCR of CDR3 regions built TCR beta libraries. Via MiXCR, TCRdb re-called the multiplex PCR reads, giving one row per CDR3 protein. The data show 390,000 or so distinct CDR3 sequences, with 20% to 25% seen just once and around a quarter held by the top ten. Time point meaning: persistent/refractory GD, antithyroid drugs over 5 years with positive TRAb. The TCR library was made from RNA that had been extracted from PBMCs in TRIzol. Graves' disease diagnoses used American Thyroid Association guidelines. V was cut by 3 bases and J by 0 bases, with 8 bases left in between. This CDR3 contains 13 residues. Germline V gene lookup returns CDR1 SQVTM and CDR2 ANQGSEA.

The TCR comes from a woman in her thirties or forties with Graves disease. The chain employs TRBV29-1 and TRBJ1-1; D may be TRBD1 (5 bases). This material consisted of peripheral blood mononuclear cells (PBMCs), taken when the disease was refractory, from a patient treated with antithyroid drugs. CDR3 amino acids: CSVDQGLNTEAFF. The CDR3 region has the DNA TGCAGCGTTGATCAGGGATTGAACACTGAAGCTTTCTTT.